These 30 T cell receptor beta chains originate from one sample sequenced in a study of response to subunit inactivated influenza vaccine. TCRdb redid the calling of the RT-PCR reads with MiXCR, one entry per CDR3 protein. The sample shows some 640,000 distinct CDR3 sequences, about 15% of them seen only once. The sequenced sample was PBMCs from blood, obtained less than 15 days before vaccination. The receptors were sampled from a man between 45 and 60 years old who received an inactivated influenza vaccine.

This clonotype has ten or more counts. The chain carries TRBV4-3 and TRBJ2-2; D perhaps matches TRBD1 (6 bases). There are 17 residues in the CDR3. Deletions cut 2 bases from V and 5 bases from J, with 18 bases between. The germline gives CDR1 LGHNA, CDR2 YSLEER. This CDR3 reads CASSQLYRVDQTGELFF. Written as DNA, the CDR3 is TGCGCCAGCAGCCAATTATACAGGGTTGATCAGACCGGGGAGCTGTTTTTT.

The rearrangement joins TRBV29-1 to TRBJ2-2; 10 nucleotides agree with TRBD2. Trimming cost V 6 bases and J 0 bases; bases outside gene matches: 1. CDR1 is SQVTM and CDR2 is ANQGSEA in the germline V gene. CDR3 length: 14 residues. The CDR3 region is CSVGTSANTGELFF. CDR3 bases: TGCAGCGTCGGGACTAGCGCGAACACCGGGGAGCTGTTTTTT.

This clonotype occurred a few times. This chain uses TRBV12-3 or TRBV12-4 with TRBJ2-7; D tentatively fits TRBD1 or TRBD2 (6 bases each). The V end lost 3 bases, the J end lost 1 base, and 16 bases lay between the germline ends. CDR3 length: 16 amino acids. The CDR3 region has the DNA TGTGCCAGCAGTTTGGGGGGCTCCGAGGGATCCTACGAGCAGTACTTC. Its translation: CASSLGGSEGSYEQYF.

This clonotype appeared many times. V usage is TRBV28 and J usage is TRBJ2-3; D is possibly TRBD1 or TRBD2 (5 bases each). Trimming removed 2 bases from V and 0 bases from J, with 9 bases in between. Germline V gene lookup returns CDR1 MDHEN and CDR2 SYDVKM. The length of the CDR3 is 15 residues. CDR3 sequence: CASSLQGASTDTQYF. In nucleotides, the CDR3 is TGTGCCAGCAGTTTACAGGGAGCTAGCACAGATACGCAGTATTTT.

The table lists this clonotype with a few counts. The chain employs TRBV7-9 and TRBJ1-3; possibly TRBD1 for D (5 bases). Germline V gene data show CDR1 as SEHNR and CDR2 as FQNEAQ (reference sequence). The CDR3 consists of 16 residues. V was trimmed by 0 bases and J by 4 bases, leaving 13 bases between them. The CDR3 sequence is CASSLAIQAGGNTIYF. Here the CDR3 DNA reads TGTGCCAGCAGCTTAGCGATACAGGCTGGGGGAAACACCATATATTTT.

The rearrangement uses TRBV7-9 and TRBJ1-4; D gene ambiguous. This CDR3 has 13 residues. The V end lost 3 bases, the J end lost 3 bases, and 5 bases lay between the germline ends. Germline CDR1 reads SEHNR; CDR2 reads FQNEAQ (reference sequence). The CDR3 here is CASSFGSNEKLFF. CDR3 sequence (DNA): TGTGCCAGCAGCTTTGGATCTAATGAAAAACTGTTTTTT.

This clonotype was recorded many times. The chain uses TRBV2 and TRBJ1-4; D gene ambiguous. Between the trimmed V and J ends, which lost 8 bases and 7 bases, there was a span of 8 bases. This CDR3 is built from 11 residues. Germline-derived CDR1 and CDR2 are SNHLY and FYNNEI. The CDR3 region is CASQEGEKLFF. Here the CDR3 DNA reads TGTGCCAGCCAAGAGGGTGAAAAACTGTTTTTT.

This clonotype was seen at least ten times. This chain joins TRBV7-9 and TRBJ2-1; D gene unclear. This CDR3 has 13 residues. CDR1 and CDR2 from the germline V gene are SEHNR and FQNEAQ (reference sequence). V lost 7 bases, J lost 5 bases, and 12 bases lay in between. The CDR3 DNA reads as TGTGCCAGCACTTCAGACCTAAACAATGAGCAGTTCTTC. Its protein product is CASTSDLNNEQFF.

This clonotype was observed many times. This chain joins TRBV7-9 and TRBJ2-1, with a tentative D call TRBD1 (6 bases). The CDR3 loop spans 13 amino acids. CDR1 is SEHNR and CDR2 is FQNEAQ in the germline V gene (reference sequence). Trimming left V 5 bases short and J 5 bases short, with 10 bases between. CDR3 nucleotide sequence: TGTGCCAGCAGCAGGACAGAACACAATGAGCAGTTCTTC. This encodes CASSRTEHNEQFF.

This chain connects TRBV27 to TRBJ1-2; TRBD1 agrees at 9 bases. With V trimmed by 5 bases and J by 8 bases, 9 bases remained unmatched. Germline CDR1 reads MNHEY; CDR2 reads SMNVEV (reference sequence). This CDR3 spans 14 amino acids. CDR3 nucleotides: TGTGCCAGCAGTGCCCTACAGGGGGCGCCGGGCTACACCTTC. It translates to CASSALQGAPGYTF.

This clonotype came up many times. V and J are TRBV28 and TRBJ2-1; TRBD2 matches 8 bases. V shed 3 bases and J 4 bases; nucleotides not matched to a gene: 8. The CDR3 consists of 16 residues. CDR1 is MDHEN, CDR2 SYDVKM, per germline. As DNA, the CDR3 is TGTGCCAGCAGTTTCCTTTCTAGCGGGCTATACAATGAGCAGTTCTTC. Its translation is CASSFLSSGLYNEQFF.

This clonotype was recorded at least ten times. The chain links TRBV5-6 to TRBJ2-1, with 9 bases matching TRBD1. V shed 3 bases, J shed 9 bases, and the junction held 10 bases outside the gene matches. Germline loops: CDR1 SGHDT, CDR2 YYEEEE. The CDR3 spans 15 residues. Here the CDR3 reads CASSSGQGIIGEQFF. The DNA of the CDR3 is TGTGCCAGCAGCTCGGGACAGGGTATTATAGGTGAGCAGTTCTTC.

The chain uses TRBV28 and TRBJ2-7; 8 bases line up with TRBD1. Germline values: CDR1 MDHEN, CDR2 SYDVKM. This CDR3 comprises 15 residues. The J segment lost 0 bases and the V segment lost 3 bases, leaving 4 bases of the junction unmatched. DNA of the CDR3: TGTGCCAGCAGTTTCCCCGACAGGGGCTCCTACGAGCAGTACTTC. It translates to CASSFPDRGSYEQYF.

The chain couples TRBV3-1 to TRBJ2-7; TRBD1 matches 7 bases. Trimming removed 10 bases from V and 5 bases from J; junction bases left unmatched: 11. CDR1 LGHDT and CDR2 YNNKEL come from the germline V gene (reference sequence). CDR3 length: 13 amino acids. The CDR3 spells CAIGQERYHEQYF. CDR3 coding DNA: TGTGCCATCGGACAGGAGAGATACCACGAGCAGTACTTC.

The chain combines TRBV27 with TRBJ2-5; weak D call: TRBD1 (5 bases). Germline V gives CDR1 MNHEY, CDR2 SMNVEV (reference sequence). The length of the CDR3 is 16 residues. V dropped 2 bases and J dropped 1 base, with 14 bases sitting between them. The CDR3: CASSLLADSFQETQYF. CDR3 DNA sequence: TGTGCCAGCAGTTTACTTGCTGACAGCTTCCAAGAGACCCAGTACTTC.

The chain employs TRBV20-1 and TRBJ1-4; 8 bases are a match to TRBD1. From germline, CDR1 is DFQATT and CDR2 SNEGSKA (reference sequence). There are 15 residues in the CDR3. Trimming removed 5 bases from V and 5 bases from J; junction bases left unmatched: 10. The CDR3: CSAVGQAQENEKLFF. The CDR3 nucleotides read TGCAGTGCTGTGGGACAGGCTCAGGAAAATGAAAAACTGTTTTTT.

This clonotype was counted at least ten times. This chain links TRBV5-6 with TRBJ2-5, with 9 bases fitting TRBD2. Germline loops: CDR1 SGHDT, CDR2 YYEEEE. V dropped 3 bases and J dropped 5; count of bases not matched to a gene: 5. The CDR3 has 14 amino acids. CDR3 protein: CASSSRRGGETQYF. The DNA of the CDR3 is TGTGCCAGCAGCTCAAGGCGGGGGGGGGAGACCCAGTACTTC.

This clonotype was seen repeatedly, ten times or more. The chain links TRBV9 to TRBJ2-7, with D possibly matching TRBD1 (6 bases). CDR1 and CDR2 from the germline V gene are SGDLS and YYNGEE. The CDR3 sequence is 16 residues long. Trimming removed 0 bases from V and 3 bases from J, with 16 bases in between. As DNA, the CDR3 is TGTGCCAGCAGCGTAGCTCCGACAGGACCGTACTACGAGCAGTACTTC. It codes for CASSVAPTGPYYEQYF.

The gene calls are TRBV20-1 and TRBJ2-1; 11 nucleotides match TRBD2. CDR1 DFQATT and CDR2 SNEGSKA come from the germline V gene (reference sequence). The trim removed 5 bases at V and 1 base at J, leaving 4 bases unmatched. This CDR3 comprises 15 residues. This CDR3 reads CSAPTSGSSYNEQFF. In DNA form, the CDR3 reads TGCAGTGCTCCAACTAGCGGGAGTTCCTACAATGAGCAGTTCTTC.

This clonotype was observed many times. The V gene is TRBV20-1, the J gene TRBJ2-6; D may be TRBD1 or TRBD2 (5 bases each). Trimming shortened V by 1 base and J by 2 bases, and 6 bases separated the two germline ends. This CDR3 spans 14 amino acids. Germline CDR1 is DFQATT and CDR2 is SNEGSKA (reference sequence). CDR3 in amino acids: CSARVGAGANVLTF. The DNA of the CDR3 is TGCAGTGCTAGAGTGGGGGCTGGGGCCAACGTCCTGACTTTC.

This clonotype was seen more than once but under ten times. This chain uses TRBV15 with TRBJ1-2; 7 bases agree with TRBD1. V shed 0 bases and J 8 bases; nucleotides not matched to a gene: 6. CDR1 and CDR2 (germline): LNHNV, YYDKDF (reference sequence). CDR3 length equals 14 residues. The CDR3 DNA sequence: TGTGCCACCAGCAGAGATGACAGGGTGACCGGCTACACCTTC. This sequence encodes CATSRDDRVTGYTF.

The sample holds a few counts of this clonotype. J is TRBJ2-1 and V is TRBV7-2; TRBD2 aligns across 7 bases. The V gene's germline CDR1 is SGHTA and CDR2 FQGNSA. The CDR3 is 15 residues long. V gave up 4 bases and J gave up 1 base; unmatched junction bases: 4. The CDR3 region is CASSSEGLSYNEQFF. In DNA form, the CDR3 reads TGTGCCAGCAGCTCCGAGGGACTATCCTACAATGAGCAGTTCTTC.

The V and J genes are TRBV24-1 and TRBJ2-5; possible D gene TRBD2, 5 bases. The CDR3 spans 16 residues. Germline V gene sequence: CDR1 KGHDR, CDR2 SFDVKD. V gave up 4 bases and J gave up 5 bases, with 19 bases separating them. The CDR3 is CATSDTYSGVYETQYF. Here the CDR3 DNA reads TGTGCCACCAGTGACACCTACAGCGGCGTCTACGAGACCCAGTACTTC.

V is TRBV19 and J is TRBJ2-1; 12 positions agree with TRBD2. Germline V gives CDR1 LNHDA, CDR2 SQIVND (reference sequence). This CDR3 is 21 amino acids long. The J segment lost 0 bases and the V segment lost 6 bases, leaving 18 bases of the junction unmatched. The CDR3 loop reads CASSRDSPGLAGPRSYNEQFF. As DNA, the CDR3 is TGTGCCAGTAGCAGGGACAGCCCGGGACTAGCGGGCCCACGCTCCTACAATGAGCAGTTCTTC. Using reference TRBV19 and TRBJ2-1 for the parts outside the CDR3, the full variable domain is DGGITQSPKYLFRKEGQNVTLSCEQNLNHDAMYWYRQDPGQGLRLIYYSQIVNDFQKGDIAEGYSVSREKKESFPLTVTSAQKNPTAFYLCASSRDSPGLAGPRSYNEQFFGPGTRLTVL.

The V gene is TRBV7-2, the J gene TRBJ2-1; weak D call: TRBD2 (5 bases). CDR1 and CDR2 (germline): SGHTA, FQGNSA. Trimming pared 5 bases from V and 8 bases from J, leaving 13 bases between. The CDR3 totals 13 residues. For the CDR3, the DNA is TGTGCCAGCAGCCGGGGTCTTCGGGATGAGCAGTTCTTC. Its translation is CASSRGLRDEQFF.

The V gene is TRBV6-1, the J gene TRBJ2-5; tentatively, D is TRBD1 (6 bases). The CDR3 totals 14 residues. Germline-derived CDR1 and CDR2 are MNHNS and SASEGT. Between the trimmed V and J ends, which lost 1 base and 3 bases, there was a span of 9 bases. CDR3 coding DNA: TGTGCCAGCAGTGAAGGGGGGCTAAAAGAGACCCAGTACTTC. This gives the protein CASSEGGLKETQYF.

The chain employs TRBV5-4 and TRBJ1-1; possible D gene TRBD1, 6 bases. Germline V gene data show CDR1 as SGHNT and CDR2 as YYREEE (reference sequence). The CDR3 is made up of 15 amino acids. The germline V and J ends were trimmed by 0 bases and 3 bases, with 12 bases remaining between them. CDR3 in DNA: TGTGCCAGCAGCTTGGCCGGTAGGGGGGACACTGAAGCTTTCTTT. It is translated as CASSLAGRGDTEAFF.

This clonotype was picked up a small number of times. The V gene is TRBV27, the J gene TRBJ2-2; D may be TRBD1 (5 bases). V lost 6 bases, J lost 0 bases, and 14 bases lay in between. Germline V gives CDR1 MNHEY, CDR2 SMNVEV (reference sequence). The CDR3 extends over 16 amino acids. The DNA of the CDR3 is TGTGCCAGCAGCCGGAAGCAGGGTCCGAACACCGGGGAGCTGTTTTTT. Translated, it gives CASSRKQGPNTGELFF.

The rearrangement joins TRBV20-1 to TRBJ2-2, with 8 bases lining up with TRBD2. Looked up from germline, CDR1 is DFQATT and CDR2 is SNEGSKA (reference sequence). The CDR3 contains 17 residues. V trimming: 6 bases; J trimming: 0 bases; junction bases outside the gene matches: 12. The CDR3: CSAIRRSGGANTGELFF. The CDR3 DNA sequence: TGCAGTGCCATAAGACGCTCCGGGGGGGCGAACACCGGGGAGCTGTTTTTT.

This clonotype was seen many times. This rearrangement joins TRBV29-1 to TRBJ2-1; the D call may be TRBD1 or TRBD2 (5 bases each). V shed 8 bases and J shed 0 bases, with 17 bases lying between them. Germline V CDR1 and CDR2: SQVTM, ANQGSEA. This CDR3 has 15 amino acids. The CDR3: CSITGTESSYNEQFF. The CDR3 coding sequence is TGCAGCATAACCGGGACCGAGAGCTCCTACAATGAGCAGTTCTTC.